This TCR beta chain was recorded in a study of cytomegalovirus exposure and HLA in healthy donors. In the PCR, 60 Vbeta and 13 Jbeta primers were used. The method was immunoSEQ multiplex PCR; TCRdb's version includes in-frame clones alone and lacks a portion of them. This specimen shows 150,000 to 250,000 clones; the ten leading clones hold approximately 0.74%. The germline CDR1 and CDR2 sequences are SGHNT and YYREEE (reference sequence). After removal of 4 bases from V and 6 bases from J, the junction contained 9 bases not matched to a gene. The CDR3 is 14 residues long. The chain links TRBV5-4 to TRBJ1-1; 7 bases agree with TRBD1. This sequence originates from a boy aged 5-17 years in good health and CMV-seronegative. Material: PBMCs. The CDR3 coding sequence is TGTGCCAGCAGCCGGAACAGGGGTTCGTCTGAAGCTTTCTTT. Translating gives CASSRNRGSSEAFF. The complete variable domain, with remaining parts taken from reference TRBV5-4 and TRBJ1-1, reads ETGVTQSPTHLIKTRGQQVTLRCSSQSGHNTVSWYQQALGQGPQFIFQYYREEENGRGNFPPRFSGLQFPNYSSELNVNALELDDSALYLCASSRNRGSSEAFFGQGTRLTVV.